The TCR beta chain under discussion was sequenced for a study of blood T cell repertoires in COVID-19. On the study more broadly: Whether acute or convalescent, the COVID-19 samples came from the United States, Italy and Spain. The cDNA or gDNA used as material had been derived from T cells, B-cell-depleted T cells, or PBMCs.

As handled by the study authors: Scientists estimated how many nucleated cells there were by amplifying reference gene primers. Libraries were prepared by immunoSEQ multiplex PCR; TCRdb keeps only in-frame clonotypes and omits some of them. V and J calls and clone size follow that table, whereas D and trimming were derived from the DNA. The profile shows about 53,000 clones, 87% of them singletons. This CDR3 spans 17 amino acids. V gene TRBV21-1 combines with J gene TRBJ2-3; the listed D gene, TRBD1, was not tested against the DNA. TRBV21-1 corresponds to a pseudogene. Sequenced sample: peripheral blood. The clonotype comes from a man aged 50 to 59 with acute or convalescent COVID-19. CDR3 nucleotide sequence: TGTGCCAGCAGCAAAAGCTTCGGACAGGGGCACACAGATACGCAGTATTTT. Amino acid sequence: CASSKSFGQGHTDTQYF.